A selection of T cell receptor beta chains follows, all from one sample in a study of response to subunit inactivated influenza vaccine. TCRdb called the RT-PCR reads again in MiXCR, with one record for every CDR3 protein. The sample records around 710,000 distinct CDR3 sequences, about 15% being singletons. The material sequenced was PBMCs from blood, taken around 15 days before vaccination. The receptors stem from a man in his forties or fifties who received an inactivated influenza vaccine. CDR3s include the opening cysteine and the closing phenylalanine or tryptophan. Each record gives: V gene, D gene, J gene, clone size, CDR3 DNA, CDR3 protein. A D gene is named only where the DNA matches it firmly. Not all rows give a size; the values are once, few, many and, for expanded clones, a class.

v_gene: TRBV5-8
d_gene: -
j_gene: TRBJ2-5
abundance: few
CDR3nt: TGTGCCAGCAGCTTATACCCACAAGAGACCCAGTACTTC
CDR3aa: CASSLYPQETQYF

v_gene: TRBV2
d_gene: -
j_gene: TRBJ2-5
abundance: few
CDR3nt: TGTGCCAGCAGCCGCGAACAGTCCCTGGGGACCCAGTACTTC
CDR3aa: CASSREQSLGTQYF

v_gene: TRBV30
d_gene: TRBD2
j_gene: TRBJ2-3
abundance: -
CDR3nt: TGTGCCTGGAGCCAACTAGCGGGAGCAGATACGCAGTATTTT
CDR3aa: CAWSQLAGADTQYF

v_gene: TRBV7-2
d_gene: -
j_gene: TRBJ2-7
abundance: -
CDR3nt: TGTGCCAGCAGCCGGGTGGGGCTAGGCAACGAGCAGTACTTC
CDR3aa: CASSRVGLGNEQYF

v_gene: TRBV20-1
d_gene: -
j_gene: TRBJ1-1
abundance: -
CDR3nt: TGCAGTGCTCGAACTGGACAGAACACTGAAGCTTTCTTT
CDR3aa: CSARTGQNTEAFF

v_gene: TRBV5-1
d_gene: -
j_gene: TRBJ1-6
abundance: -
CDR3nt: TGCGCCAGCAGCATAGGACAGAATTCACCCCTCCACTTT
CDR3aa: CASSIGQNSPLHF

v_gene: TRBV5-1
d_gene: TRBD2
j_gene: TRBJ2-5
abundance: -
CDR3nt: TGCGCCAGCAGCGACCCGGGGGGGTACCAAGAGACCCAGTACTTC
CDR3aa: CASSDPGGYQETQYF

v_gene: TRBV20-1
d_gene: -
j_gene: TRBJ1-2
abundance: -
CDR3nt: TGCAGTGCTACTCCTACAACTAACTATGGCTACACCTTC
CDR3aa: CSATPTTNYGYTF

v_gene: TRBV20-1
d_gene: -
j_gene: TRBJ2-7
abundance: -
CDR3nt: TGCAGTGTCGTGGCACCTAGCATGAGCTCCTACGAGCAGTACTTC
CDR3aa: CSVVAPSMSSYEQYF

v_gene: TRBV6-2/TRBV6-3
d_gene: TRBD2
j_gene: TRBJ2-2
abundance: many
CDR3nt: TGTGCCAGCAGTTACTCGAGACTAGCGGGAGTGTTTAACACCGGGGAGCTGTTTTTT
CDR3aa: CASSYSRLAGVFNTGELFF

v_gene: TRBV24-1
d_gene: -
j_gene: TRBJ2-3
abundance: few
CDR3nt: TGTGCCACCAGTGATTTATCGGGGGCCACAGATACGCAGTATTTT
CDR3aa: CATSDLSGATDTQYF

v_gene: TRBV29-1
d_gene: TRBD1
j_gene: TRBJ2-5
abundance: -
CDR3nt: TGCAGCGTTGAACTTCTAGACAGGGCTGAGGAGACCCAGTACTTC
CDR3aa: CSVELLDRAEETQYF

v_gene: TRBV29-1
d_gene: -
j_gene: TRBJ1-1
abundance: -
CDR3nt: TGCAGCGTTGGGGGGATTGAGAACACTGAAGCTTTCTTT
CDR3aa: CSVGGIENTEAFF

v_gene: TRBV7-9
d_gene: -
j_gene: TRBJ2-1
abundance: few
CDR3nt: TGTGCCACTCCCTCAGGTAACAATGAGCAGTTCTTC
CDR3aa: CATPSGNNEQFF

v_gene: TRBV4-3
d_gene: -
j_gene: TRBJ2-7
abundance: -
CDR3nt: TGCGCCAGCACCGTCTTCGAGAGGGATCGACACGAGCAGTACTTC
CDR3aa: CASTVFERDRHEQYF

v_gene: TRBV6-1
d_gene: TRBD2
j_gene: TRBJ2-2
abundance: few
CDR3nt: TGTGCCAGCAGCAAAGCGGGAGTAGGGACCGGGGAGCTGTTTTTT
CDR3aa: CASSKAGVGTGELFF

v_gene: TRBV6-1
d_gene: -
j_gene: TRBJ1-1
abundance: few
CDR3nt: TGTGCCAGCAGCACGGACGGATCGAACACTGAAGCTTTCTTT
CDR3aa: CASSTDGSNTEAFF

v_gene: TRBV7-3
d_gene: TRBD1
j_gene: TRBJ1-6
abundance: many
CDR3nt: TGTGCCAGCAGCTCCGGACAGGGAAGGCATTCACCCCTCCACTTT
CDR3aa: CASSSGQGRHSPLHF

v_gene: TRBV12-3/TRBV12-4
d_gene: TRBD2
j_gene: TRBJ2-5
abundance: once
CDR3nt: TGTGCCAGCAGTTTGGTGCGTAGCGGGGAGACCCAGGACTTC
CDR3aa: CASSLVRSGETQDF

v_gene: TRBV5-5
d_gene: TRBD1
j_gene: TRBJ2-7
abundance: -
CDR3nt: TGTGCCAGCAGCTTCCGGGACAGCGAGCAGTACTTC
CDR3aa: CASSFRDSEQYF

v_gene: TRBV25-1
d_gene: TRBD1
j_gene: TRBJ1-2
abundance: many
CDR3nt: TGTGCCAGCAGTGAATCGGGACAGGCTCGTTTCACCTTC
CDR3aa: CASSESGQARFTF

v_gene: TRBV20-1
d_gene: TRBD2
j_gene: TRBJ2-7
abundance: -
CDR3nt: TGCAGTGCACCGGGACTAGCGGGAGTATCCGAGCAGTACTTC
CDR3aa: CSAPGLAGVSEQYF

v_gene: TRBV11-2
d_gene: -
j_gene: TRBJ2-7
abundance: -
CDR3nt: TGTGCCAGCAGCATGCACCGGGACACTAATTTCTACGAGCAGTACTTC
CDR3aa: CASSMHRDTNFYEQYF

v_gene: TRBV20-1
d_gene: TRBD2
j_gene: TRBJ2-1
abundance: -
CDR3nt: TGCAGTGCTAGAGAGCTAGCGGGAGACGGCAATGAGCAGTTCTTC
CDR3aa: CSARELAGDGNEQFF

v_gene: TRBV12-3/TRBV12-4
d_gene: TRBD1
j_gene: TRBJ2-7
abundance: few
CDR3nt: TGTGCCAGCCGGGACCAGACAGGGCACGAGCAGTACTTC
CDR3aa: CASRDQTGHEQYF

v_gene: TRBV24-1
d_gene: TRBD2
j_gene: TRBJ2-5
abundance: -
CDR3nt: TGTGCCACCAGTGAACCCGGGACTAGTTACGAGACCCAGTACTTC
CDR3aa: CATSEPGTSYETQYF

v_gene: TRBV5-5
d_gene: -
j_gene: TRBJ2-7
abundance: -
CDR3nt: TGTGCCAGCAGCTTGGACGGGGTAACAGACTACGAGCAGTACTTC
CDR3aa: CASSLDGVTDYEQYF

v_gene: TRBV7-6
d_gene: -
j_gene: TRBJ1-3
abundance: many
CDR3nt: TGTGCCAGCAGCTTATCTCTTTCGGGTGGAAACACCATATATTTT
CDR3aa: CASSLSLSGGNTIYF

v_gene: TRBV6-2/TRBV6-3
d_gene: TRBD1
j_gene: TRBJ1-5
abundance: once
CDR3nt: TGTGCCAGCAGCGCTATAGGACAGGGGTTGACGGAGGGCAATCAGCCCCAGCATTTT
CDR3aa: CASSAIGQGLTEGNQPQHF

v_gene: TRBV9
d_gene: TRBD1
j_gene: TRBJ2-7
abundance: many
CDR3nt: TGTGCCAGCAGCTTCCGATCCGGGACAGGGTACTACGAGCAGTACTTC
CDR3aa: CASSFRSGTGYYEQYF

v_gene: TRBV29-1
d_gene: TRBD1
j_gene: TRBJ2-1
abundance: many
CDR3nt: TGCAGCGTTCAGGGGGACTCCTACAATGAGCAGTTCTTC
CDR3aa: CSVQGDSYNEQFF

v_gene: TRBV24-1
d_gene: -
j_gene: TRBJ2-1
abundance: -
CDR3nt: TGTACCACCAGTGGCGAGGGAGGCGAGCAGTTCTTC
CDR3aa: CTTSGEGGEQFF

v_gene: TRBV19
d_gene: -
j_gene: TRBJ1-1
abundance: once
CDR3nt: TGTGCCAGTAGTATAGTAGGCAGGTGGAGGGCTGAAGCTTTCTTT
CDR3aa: CASSIVGRWRAEAFF

v_gene: TRBV5-5
d_gene: -
j_gene: TRBJ2-2
abundance: few
CDR3nt: TGTGCCAGCAGCTTGGATCGACAACGGGGCACCGGGGAGCTGTTTTTT
CDR3aa: CASSLDRQRGTGELFF

v_gene: TRBV20-1
d_gene: -
j_gene: TRBJ1-2
abundance: few
CDR3nt: TGCAGTGCTTTCGGACAGTCCCCTACTAACTATGGCTACACCTTC
CDR3aa: CSAFGQSPTNYGYTF

v_gene: TRBV27
d_gene: TRBD2
j_gene: TRBJ2-3
abundance: many
CDR3nt: TGTGCCAGCAGCCAACTAGCGGGGGGTTACGATACGCAGTATTTT
CDR3aa: CASSQLAGGYDTQYF

v_gene: TRBV7-8
d_gene: -
j_gene: TRBJ1-2
abundance: few
CDR3nt: TGTGCCAGCAGCCCGGTGGAGGGGAAGCCCTATGGCTACACCTTC
CDR3aa: CASSPVEGKPYGYTF

v_gene: TRBV9
d_gene: -
j_gene: TRBJ2-1
abundance: -
CDR3nt: TGTGCCAGCAGCGTGACAGTCTACAATGAGCAGTTCTTC
CDR3aa: CASSVTVYNEQFF

v_gene: TRBV12-3/TRBV12-4
d_gene: -
j_gene: TRBJ2-5
abundance: few
CDR3nt: TGTGCCAGCAGCGAGAGGGGTCTAGGTAGGGAGACCCAGTACTTC
CDR3aa: CASSERGLGRETQYF

v_gene: TRBV4-1
d_gene: TRBD1
j_gene: TRBJ2-5
abundance: -
CDR3nt: TGCGCCAGCAGCTTACACGGGACAGGGGACCAAGAGACCCAGTACTTC
CDR3aa: CASSLHGTGDQETQYF

v_gene: TRBV29-1
d_gene: -
j_gene: TRBJ2-7
abundance: -
CDR3nt: TGCAGCGTGGCCGGGTCCTCCTACGAGCACTACTTC
CDR3aa: CSVAGSSYEHYF

v_gene: TRBV27
d_gene: TRBD1
j_gene: TRBJ2-1
abundance: many
CDR3nt: TGTGCCAGCAGTTTAGGGACAGGGGGCGCGAATGAGCAGTTCTTC
CDR3aa: CASSLGTGGANEQFF

v_gene: TRBV5-1
d_gene: -
j_gene: TRBJ2-1
abundance: many
CDR3nt: TGCGCCAGCAGCTTGGAGGGGACACTGGGGAACAATGAGCAGTTCTTC
CDR3aa: CASSLEGTLGNNEQFF

v_gene: TRBV20-1
d_gene: -
j_gene: TRBJ2-7
abundance: -
CDR3nt: TGCAGTGCAAACCAAAAGACAGGACTGTTAAGAACTTACGAGCAGTACTTC
CDR3aa: CSANQKTGLLRTYEQYF

v_gene: TRBV3-1
d_gene: -
j_gene: TRBJ2-7
abundance: -
CDR3nt: TGTGCCTGCTGCCAAGATAGCTGGAGGGCCTCCGAGCAGTACTTC
CDR3aa: CACCQDSWRASEQYF

v_gene: TRBV20-1
d_gene: TRBD2
j_gene: TRBJ2-7
abundance: few
CDR3nt: TGCAGTGCCCCACTAGCGGGAGGGTCCGAGCAGTACTTC
CDR3aa: CSAPLAGGSEQYF

v_gene: TRBV4-3
d_gene: -
j_gene: TRBJ2-3
abundance: -
CDR3nt: TGCGCCAGCAGCCAAGAGGAAGTGGGGGGAGATACGCAGTATTTT
CDR3aa: CASSQEEVGGDTQYF

v_gene: TRBV5-4
d_gene: -
j_gene: TRBJ2-7
abundance: few
CDR3nt: TGTGCCAGCAGCGCCGCAGGGAAACCGTACGAGCAGTACTTC
CDR3aa: CASSAAGKPYEQYF

v_gene: TRBV6-1
d_gene: -
j_gene: TRBJ1-1
abundance: -
CDR3nt: TGTGCCAGCAGTGTCCGGGACTCCGGGACGAACACTGAAGCTTTCTTT
CDR3aa: CASSVRDSGTNTEAFF

v_gene: TRBV14
d_gene: TRBD2
j_gene: TRBJ2-3
abundance: many
CDR3nt: TGTGCCAGCAGCCAAGGAACGGGAGGGCCTGATACGCAGTATTTT
CDR3aa: CASSQGTGGPDTQYF

v_gene: TRBV28
d_gene: -
j_gene: TRBJ1-2
abundance: few
CDR3nt: TGTGCCAGTGCAACAGGACCTTACGGCTACACCTTC
CDR3aa: CASATGPYGYTF

v_gene: TRBV5-1
d_gene: TRBD1
j_gene: TRBJ1-1
abundance: few
CDR3nt: TGCGCCAGCAGCTTGACGGGACAGGGGCTGAACACTGAAGCTTTCTTT
CDR3aa: CASSLTGQGLNTEAFF

v_gene: TRBV5-1
d_gene: TRBD1
j_gene: TRBJ2-5
abundance: few
CDR3nt: TGCGCCAGCAGCTTGGCCACGGGACAGACAGAGACCCAGTACTTC
CDR3aa: CASSLATGQTETQYF

v_gene: TRBV28
d_gene: -
j_gene: TRBJ1-2
abundance: few
CDR3nt: TGTGCCAGCTCCCTGGGGAGTTCAAGCTACACCTTC
CDR3aa: CASSLGSSSYTF

v_gene: TRBV12-3/TRBV12-4
d_gene: TRBD2
j_gene: TRBJ2-1
abundance: -
CDR3nt: TGTGCCAGCAGGCCTCGGGGGGGCCTCGGGAATGAGCAGTTCTTC
CDR3aa: CASRPRGGLGNEQFF